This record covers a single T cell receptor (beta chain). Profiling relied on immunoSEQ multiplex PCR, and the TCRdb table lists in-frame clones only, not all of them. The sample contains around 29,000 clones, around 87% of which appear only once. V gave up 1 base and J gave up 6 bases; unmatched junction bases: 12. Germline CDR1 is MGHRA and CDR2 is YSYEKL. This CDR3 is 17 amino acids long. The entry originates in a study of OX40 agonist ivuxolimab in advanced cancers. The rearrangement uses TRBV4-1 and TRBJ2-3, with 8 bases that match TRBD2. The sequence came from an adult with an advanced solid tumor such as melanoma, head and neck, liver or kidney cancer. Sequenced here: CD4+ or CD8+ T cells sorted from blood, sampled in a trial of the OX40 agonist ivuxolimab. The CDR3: CASSQVGIGVAGDTQYF. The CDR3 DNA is TGCGCCAGCAGCCAAGTCGGAATTGGTGTAGCGGGGGATACGCAGTATTTT.